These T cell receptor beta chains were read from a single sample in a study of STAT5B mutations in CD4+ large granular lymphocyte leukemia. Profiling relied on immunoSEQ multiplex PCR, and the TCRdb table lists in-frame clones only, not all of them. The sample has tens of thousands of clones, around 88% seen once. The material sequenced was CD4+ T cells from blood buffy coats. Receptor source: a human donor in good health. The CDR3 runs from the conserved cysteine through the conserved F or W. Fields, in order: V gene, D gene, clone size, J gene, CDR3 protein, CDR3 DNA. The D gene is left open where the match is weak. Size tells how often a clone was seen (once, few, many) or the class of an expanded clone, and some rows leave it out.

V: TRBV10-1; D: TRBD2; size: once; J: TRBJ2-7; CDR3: CASSPAGTSDRPYEQYF; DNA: TGCGCCAGCAGCCCAGCCGGGACTAGCGATCGCCCCTACGAGCAGTACTTC
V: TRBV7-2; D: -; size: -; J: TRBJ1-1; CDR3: CASSLDNGEAFF; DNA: TGTGCCAGCAGCTTAGACAACGGGGAGGCTTTCTTT
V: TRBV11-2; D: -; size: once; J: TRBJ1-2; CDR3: CASREPRAWDGYTF; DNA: TGTGCCTCACGAGAGCCCAGGGCTTGGGATGGCTACACCTTC
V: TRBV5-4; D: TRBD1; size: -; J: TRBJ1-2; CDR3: CASSSTQGEGYTF; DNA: TGTGCCAGCAGCTCCACACAGGGGGAAGGCTACACCTTC
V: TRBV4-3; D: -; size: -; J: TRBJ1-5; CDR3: CASSQEYGGYQPQHF; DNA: TGCGCCAGCAGCCAAGAGTATGGGGGTTATCAGCCCCAGCATTTT
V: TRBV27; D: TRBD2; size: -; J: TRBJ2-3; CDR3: CASSPTSGRVLSTDTQYF; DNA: TGTGCCAGCAGTCCGACTAGCGGGAGGGTCCTTAGCACAGATACGCAGTATTTT
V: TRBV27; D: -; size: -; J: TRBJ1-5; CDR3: CASSSRVFSNQPQHF; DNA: TGTGCCAGCAGTTCAAGGGTGTTCAGCAATCAGCCCCAGCATTTT
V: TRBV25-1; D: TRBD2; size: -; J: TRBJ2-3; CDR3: CASVPTSGRNTQYF; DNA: TGTGCCAGCGTCCCGACTAGCGGGAGGAATACGCAGTATTTT
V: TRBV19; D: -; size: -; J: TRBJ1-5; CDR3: CATSGQSSNQPQHF; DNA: TGTGCCACCTCAGGACAGAGTTCTAATCAGCCCCAGCATTTT
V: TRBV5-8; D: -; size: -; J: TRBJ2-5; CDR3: CASSFFREETQYF; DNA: TGTGCCAGCAGCTTTTTTAGGGAAGAGACCCAGTACTTC
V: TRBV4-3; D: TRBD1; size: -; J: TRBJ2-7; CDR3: CASSQATGGSYEQYF; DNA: TGCGCCAGCAGCCAAGCGACAGGGGGCTCCTACGAGCAGTACTTC
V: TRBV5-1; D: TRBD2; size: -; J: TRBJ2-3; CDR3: CASSLTSGVTNTQYF; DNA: TGCGCCAGCAGCTTGACTAGCGGGGTTACGAATACGCAGTATTTT
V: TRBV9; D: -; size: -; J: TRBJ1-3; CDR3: CASSGNPSNTIYF; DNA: TGTGCCAGCAGCGGAAACCCCTCGAACACCATATATTTT